The clone carrying this TCR beta chain was picked up one time. Sequencing of TCR beta, carried out with a high-throughput approach, was applied to CD8+ and CD4+ T cells from the blood. Each Susac syndrome patient had definite or probable disease by recently defined criteria. Random hexamers were used to reverse transcribe the RNA input (about 0.5 to 1 ug). TCRdb independently ran MiXCR on the immunoSEQ multiplex PCR reads; one entry per CDR3 protein. The data contain tens of thousands of distinct CDR3 sequences, about 92% of them singletons. The data belong to a study of CD8 T cells in Susac syndrome. Between the trimmed V and J ends, which lost 8 bases and 7 bases, there was a span of 18 bases. This CDR3 region has 14 residues.

This TCR was sampled from a human donor with Susac syndrome. This sequence joins TRBV12-3 or TRBV12-4 and TRBJ1-3; a weak D match, TRBD1 (6 bases). The specimen sequenced was CD4+ T cells from PBMCs. CDR3 bases: TGTGCCAGCTCACTCACGGGACAATCCAACACCATATATTTT. Translation: CASSLTGQSNTIYF.